This T cell receptor (beta chain) was retrieved from a study of identical twins. TCRdb fed the 5' RACE reads into MiXCR, producing one record per CDR3 protein. The data contain roughly 150,000 distinct CDR3 sequences, around 3.5% of them singletons. The CDR3 is 11 residues long. Trimming cost V 1 base and J 7 bases, with 5 bases left between them. From germline, CDR1 is SGHVS and CDR2 FNYEAQ. The chain combines TRBV7-6 with TRBJ2-7; D is undetermined. Source material: memory T cells sorted from blood. The clonotype comes from a man aged 18 to 30 in good health. For the CDR3, the DNA is TGTGCCAGCAGCTTAGGGGCGGAGCAGTACTTC. Encoded protein: CASSLGAEQYF.